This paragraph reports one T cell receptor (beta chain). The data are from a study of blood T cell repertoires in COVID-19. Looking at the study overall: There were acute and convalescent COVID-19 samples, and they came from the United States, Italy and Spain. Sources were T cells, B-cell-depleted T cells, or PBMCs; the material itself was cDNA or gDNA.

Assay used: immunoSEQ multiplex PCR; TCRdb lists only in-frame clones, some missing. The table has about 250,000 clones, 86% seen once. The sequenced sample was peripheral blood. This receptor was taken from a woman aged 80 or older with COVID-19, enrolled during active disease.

Here the CDR3 reads CAISSGGDTEAFF. DNA for the CDR3: TGTGCCATCAGTAGTGGAGGGGACACTGAAGCTTTCTTT. The chain has TRBV10-3 and TRBJ1-1; possible D gene TRBD1, 5 bases. Trimming cost V 5 bases and J 3 bases, with 10 bases left between them. Germline CDR1 is ENHRY and CDR2 is SYGVKD. The CDR3 contains 13 residues.